This T cell receptor (beta chain) was captured by sequencing in a study of human T cells and chemical hapten exposure. Trimming removed 6 bases from V and 5 bases from J; junction bases left unmatched: 10. The germline CDR1 and CDR2 sequences are SSHAT and FNYEAQ (reference sequence). CDR3 size: 15 residues. TCRdb itself ran the RACE reads through MiXCR, one entry per CDR3 protein. The sample gives roughly 180,000 distinct CDR3 sequences, 20% to 25% of which show up once; about 7% is in the top ten. This clonotype appeared a few times. The antigen is not known. Findings and limits, study-wide: With patch test score, the counts of PT1 expanded TCRs showed a positive correlation.

Specified time point: patch test 1, 2 weeks after DPC sensitization. Treatment of the sample: therapeutic diphenylcyclopropenone sensitization with weekly scalp DPC. Sequenced here: whole blood, sampled in connection with sensitization to the hapten diphenylcyclopropenone (DPC). This chain links TRBV7-7 with TRBJ2-1; 7 bases map to TRBD1. The sequence was obtained from a woman in her forties or fifties with alopecia areata. Some clones in this sample may be carry-over from other donors' samples. CDR3 in DNA: TGTGCCAGCAGTTCCGGGACAGACCCACACAATGAGCAGTTCTTC. It codes for CASSSGTDPHNEQFF.